This T cell receptor (beta chain) was recorded in a study of blood T cell repertoires in COVID-19. Overall study context: Donors in the United States, Italy and Spain gave samples during acute or convalescent COVID-19. T cells, B-cell-depleted T cells, or PBMCs provided the cDNA or gDNA that served as material.

Germline CDR1 SGHNT, CDR2 YENEEA. V lost 5 bases and J 7 bases, leaving 14 bases between the germline ends. CDR3 size: 13 residues. This clone has only one observation. Sequenced by immunoSEQ multiplex PCR; TCRdb stores in-frame clones only, minus some. The sample carries around 150,000 clones, approximately 80% recorded once. Seattle researchers signed up patients amid active infection and tracked them longitudinally. The V and J genes are TRBV11-3 and TRBJ1-1; no firm D call. What was sequenced was peripheral blood. The source is a woman between 40 and 50 years old with COVID-19, enrolled during active disease. CDR3 nucleotide sequence: TGTGCCAGCAGCCTTAGCCGTGTTGGTGAAGCTTTCTTT. Its translation: CASSLSRVGEAFF. Filled out from reference TRBV11-3 and TRBJ1-1, the complete variable domain reads EAGVVQSPRYKIIEKKQPVAFWCNPISGHNTLYWYLQNLGQGPELLIRYENEEAVDDSQLPKDRFSAERLKGVDSTLKIQPAELGDSAVYLCASSLSRVGEAFFGQGTRLTVV.